This T cell receptor (beta chain) is from a study of regulatory T cells in long-lasting Graves disease. Time point noted: newly diagnosed GD, antithyroid drugs for less than 3 months. From RNA extracted from PBMCs, the TCR library was made. Construction of the TCR beta libraries employed iRepertoire HTBI primers in conjunction with Arm-PCR of CDR3 regions. TCRdb reprocessed the multiplex PCR reads via MiXCR and lists one record per CDR3 protein. In the table there are fewer than 650,000 distinct CDR3 sequences, under 20% of which are singletons. There are a few counts of this clonotype. The same sample was also studied in work on T cells in Graves' hyperthyroidism and ophthalmopathy. That work contributes: RT-PCR in the first round (using the HTBI primer set) targeted the TCR CDR3.

The TCR originated in a woman in her twenties or thirties with Graves disease. Sequencing used peripheral blood mononuclear cells (PBMCs), obtained at new diagnosis, from a patient treated with antithyroid drugs.

The CDR3 reads CSVALPGSPLHF. DNA of the CDR3: TGCAGCGTTGCCCTCCCCGGTTCACCCCTCCACTTT. This sequence joins TRBV29-1 and TRBJ1-4; D not resolved. The DNA matches TRBJ1-6 better at its end, which makes the J call doubtful. This CDR3 has 12 amino acids. Germline assignment: CDR1 SQVTM and CDR2 ANQGSEA.